These 31 T cell receptor beta chains originate from one sample sequenced in a study of blood T cell repertoires in COVID-19. Data came from immunoSEQ multiplex PCR; TCRdb stores just in-frame clones and leaves some out. The sample comprises 150,000 to 180,000 clones, 84% of which are singletons, and 7.3% rests with the top ten. Sequenced sample: PBMCs or T cells enriched from blood (not recorded which). The receptors originated from a man aged 50 to 60 who had recovered from COVID-19.

This clone was detected once. The chain employs TRBV6-2 or TRBV6-3 and TRBJ2-3, with 12 bases fitting TRBD2. CDR3 length: 17 amino acids. CDR1 is MNHEY and CDR2 is SVGEGT in the germline V gene. The V and J ends lost 0 bases and 2 bases, in that order; junction bases with no gene match: 3. The CDR3 DNA follows: TGTGCCAGCAGTTACTCCCGGACTAGCGGGGACACAGATACGCAGTATTTT. Its protein is CASSYSRTSGDTDTQYF.

The genes are TRBV6-1 and TRBJ1-5; TRBD1 matches 9 bases. Germline-derived CDR1 and CDR2 are MNHNS and SASEGT. CDR3 length equals 17 residues. With 4 bases clipped from V and 6 bases from J, the junction kept 13 bases outside the gene matches. The CDR3, as DNA: TGTGCCAGCAGTGTTAGGAGGGGACAGGGCCTCCCTCAGCCCCAGCATTTT. Translating gives CASSVRRGQGLPQPQHF.

This clone was detected once. V is TRBV10-3 and J is TRBJ1-1; a weak D match, TRBD1 (6 bases). V lost 8 bases to trimming and J lost 0 bases, with 10 bases between them. Germline lookup yields CDR1 ENHRY and CDR2 SYGVKD. The CDR3 is 13 residues long. The CDR3 nucleotides read TGTGCCATCGCCGGGACATTGAACACTGAAGCTTTCTTT. Translating gives CAIAGTLNTEAFF.

The chain couples TRBV2 to TRBJ1-5, with D hard to call. Trimming shortened V by 4 bases and J by 1 base, and 11 bases separated the two germline ends. The V gene's germline CDR1 is SNHLY and CDR2 FYNNEI. The CDR3 contains 15 residues. The CDR3 DNA reads TGTGCCAGCAGTGGGTGGGCGGGAAGCAATCAGCCCCAGCATTTT. Translated, it gives CASSGWAGSNQPQHF.

V is TRBV6-5 and J is TRBJ1-2, with 8 bases fitting TRBD1. V lost 6 bases and J lost 5; bases outside the gene matches: 5. CDR3 length: 13 amino acids. Germline V gene lookup returns CDR1 MNHEY and CDR2 SVGAGI. In DNA form, the CDR3 reads TGTGCCAGCAGCGACAGGGGCAGATATGGCTACACCTTC. As protein: CASSDRGRYGYTF.

V and J are TRBV7-2 and TRBJ1-2; D perhaps matches TRBD1 (6 bases). Trimming took 5 bases from V and 1 from J, leaving 17 bases between them. This CDR3 spans 16 amino acids. Per germline, CDR1 SGHTA and CDR2 FQGNSA. The CDR3 here is CASSVEPGHSNYGYTF. The CDR3 region has the DNA TGTGCCAGCAGCGTTGAGCCGGGACACAGTAACTATGGCTACACCTTC.

V usage is TRBV19 and J usage is TRBJ1-5, with 8 bases lining up with TRBD1. The V gene end was trimmed by 5 bases and the J gene end by 2 bases; junction bases not matched to a gene: 2. The V gene's germline CDR1 is LNHDA and CDR2 SQIVND (reference sequence). The CDR3 loop spans 14 amino acids. The CDR3 DNA follows: TGTGCCAGTAGTGGACAGGGCGGCAATCAGCCCCAGCATTTT. It codes for CASSGQGGNQPQHF.

V gene TRBV7-3 combines with J gene TRBJ2-6; 8 bases align to TRBD1. Germline assignment: CDR1 SGHTA and CDR2 FQGTGA. V shed 5 bases and J 3 bases; nucleotides not matched to a gene: 9. CDR3 length: 17 residues. The CDR3: CASSLYTGGVGANVLTF. CDR3 nucleotides: TGTGCCAGCAGCCTATACACAGGGGGAGTTGGGGCCAACGTCCTGACTTTC.

The chain combines TRBV30 with TRBJ1-4; D possibly corresponds to TRBD1 (5 bases). CDR3 size: 14 residues. Trimming left V 2 bases short and J 7 bases short, with 14 bases between. The germline CDR1 and CDR2 sequences are GTSNPN and SVGIG (reference sequence). CDR3 sequence (DNA): TGTGCCTGGAGTTGGGAAGGGGCTGGTGAAAAACTGTTTTTT. Its translation: CAWSWEGAGEKLFF.

The chain is built from TRBV4-1 and TRBJ1-2; the match to TRBD1 covers 8 bases. The ends lost 5 bases at V and 3 bases at J; junction bases unmatched: 8. CDR1 and CDR2 from the germline V gene are MGHRA and YSYEKL. This CDR3 is built from 15 residues. The CDR3 DNA follows: TGCGCCAGCAGCACCATCAGGGGGCGCGACTATGGCTACACCTTC. Protein sequence: CASSTIRGRDYGYTF.

The chain is built from TRBV5-1 and TRBJ2-3; TRBD2 agrees at 9 bases. Germline CDR1 reads SGHRS; CDR2 reads YFSETQ. The CDR3 runs 16 residues. Losses at the gene ends were 4 bases for V and 0 bases for J; bases not matched to a gene: 6. Here the CDR3 DNA reads TGCGCCAGCAGCCCGCTAACTAGCGGGAGCACAGATACGCAGTATTTT. This gives the protein CASSPLTSGSTDTQYF.

The rearrangement links TRBV11-3 to TRBJ2-7; TRBD1 matches at 9 bases. V shed 1 base and J 5 bases; nucleotides not matched to a gene: 3. CDR1 is SGHNT, CDR2 YENEEA, per germline. There are 14 residues in the CDR3. The DNA of the CDR3 is TGTGCCAGCAGCTTAGGGACAGGGGCCCACGAGCAGTACTTC. Residues: CASSLGTGAHEQYF.

This chain joins TRBV7-2 and TRBJ1-2; possibly TRBD1 for D (6 bases). Germline loops: CDR1 SGHTA, CDR2 FQGNSA. The CDR3 has 14 amino acids. The V and J ends lost 5 bases and 5 bases respectively, with 15 bases between them. CDR3 bases: TGTGCCAGCAGCCCAAAGGGGGTTCAGTATGGCTACACCTTC. Translating it yields CASSPKGVQYGYTF.

The chain recombines TRBV11-3 with TRBJ2-3, with D tentatively TRBD2 (6 bases). V lost 5 bases, J lost 3 bases, and 24 bases lay in between. The germline V gene has CDR1 SGHNT and CDR2 YENEEA. The CDR3 loop spans 18 amino acids. CDR3 in amino acids: CASSLPTVAGLETDTQYF. CDR3 DNA sequence: TGTGCCAGCAGCCTCCCGACTGTTGCGGGGTTGGAGACAGATACGCAGTATTTT.

This sequence joins TRBV29-1 and TRBJ1-4, with 8 bases aligning to TRBD1. Trimming removed 0 bases from V and 8 bases from J; junction bases left unmatched: 5. Germline V gives CDR1 SQVTM, CDR2 ANQGSEA. The CDR3 totals 14 residues. The CDR3 nucleotides read TGCAGCGTTGAAGAGGACAGGGTGAGCGAAAAACTGTTTTTT. The encoded protein is CSVEEDRVSEKLFF. The complete variable domain, with remaining parts taken from reference TRBV29-1 and TRBJ1-4, reads SAVISQKPSRDICQRGTSLTIQCQVDSQVTMMFWYRQQPGQSLTLIATANQGSEATYESGFVIDKFPISRPNLTFSTLTVSNMSPEDSSIYLCSVEEDRVSEKLFFGSGTQLSVL.

The rearrangement uses TRBV3-1 (or the pseudogene TRBV3-2) and TRBJ2-5, with D hard to call. CDR3 length: 16 amino acids. V was shortened by 4 bases and J by 1 base, with 16 bases between the two germline ends. Germline values: CDR1 LGHDT, CDR2 YNNKEL (reference sequence). DNA of the CDR3: TGTGCCAGCAGCCCCCAAACTGGTGAACTCCAAGAGACCCAGTACTTC. This translates into CASSPQTGELQETQYF.

The chain employs TRBV9 and TRBJ2-1; 12 bases fit TRBD1. Germline CDR1 is SGDLS and CDR2 is YYNGEE. Germline trimming cut 2 bases from V and 9 bases from J; bases unmatched to any gene: 9. The CDR3 covers 16 residues. CDR3 region: CASSVSSGTGGSEQFF. The CDR3 DNA follows: TGTGCCAGCAGCGTCAGTTCCGGGACAGGGGGCTCTGAGCAGTTCTTC.

The chain recombines TRBV7-8 with TRBJ1-3; D gene ambiguous. The ends were cut back, 5 bases at V and 0 bases at J, with 14 bases in the middle. The length of the CDR3 is 16 residues. CDR1 is SGHVS and CDR2 is FQNEAQ in the germline V gene. CDR3 sequence: CASSHNTASSGNTIYF. The CDR3 bases are TGTGCCAGCAGCCACAACACAGCAAGCTCTGGAAACACCATATATTTT.

This clone was recorded once. The chain employs TRBV12-3 or TRBV12-4 and TRBJ2-5; D gene unclear. This CDR3 spans 11 amino acids. Trimming took off 6 bases at V and 0 bases at J, with 2 bases between the two ends. CDR3 sequence: CASSNQETQYF. The CDR3 coding sequence is TGTGCCAGCAGCAACCAAGAGACCCAGTACTTC.

The chain employs TRBV5-6 and TRBJ1-2; 7 nucleotides match TRBD1. The germline V gene encodes CDR1 SGHDT and CDR2 YYEEEE. Trimming cost V 4 bases and J 0 bases; bases outside gene matches: 3. The CDR3 runs 14 residues. CDR3 region: CASSRDRANYGYTF. The CDR3 DNA is TGTGCCAGCAGCCGGGACAGAGCTAACTATGGCTACACCTTC.

The chain recombines TRBV15 with TRBJ1-4; D possibly corresponds to TRBD1 (5 bases). The length of the CDR3 is 17 residues. Between the trimmed V and J ends, which lost 0 bases and 0 bases, there was a span of 11 bases. The germline gives CDR1 LNHNV, CDR2 YYDKDF (reference sequence). CDR3 DNA: TGTGCCACCAGCAGAGATGGGCAGGGAACAACTAATGAAAAACTGTTTTTT. Amino acids: CATSRDGQGTTNEKLFF.

The chain has TRBV5-8 and TRBJ1-2; 12 nucleotides agree with TRBD1. Germline CDR1 is SGHTS and CDR2 is YDEGEE. J was trimmed by 5 bases and V by 5 bases; bases with no gene match: 10. The CDR3 is made up of 16 amino acids. The CDR3 region is CASRRGQGAIEYGYTF. DNA of the CDR3: TGTGCCAGCAGGAGGGGACAGGGGGCGATAGAGTATGGCTACACCTTC.

The rearrangement joins TRBV28 to TRBJ1-2; TRBD1 is a possible D gene (6 bases). V lost 6 bases to trimming and J lost 4 bases, with 18 bases between them. Germline V gene sequence: CDR1 MDHEN, CDR2 SYDVKM. CDR3 length equals 15 residues. The CDR3, as DNA: TGTGCCAGCAGCACTTCGACAGGACGTGTCTATGGCTACACCTTC. Translation gives CASSTSTGRVYGYTF.

This chain links TRBV3-1 (or the pseudogene TRBV3-2) with TRBJ2-2; TRBD1 matches 9 bases. Germline trimming cut 0 bases from V and 7 bases from J; bases unmatched to any gene: 9. Germline V gene lookup returns CDR1 LGHDT and CDR2 YNNKEL (reference sequence). This CDR3 has 17 amino acids. CDR3: CASSQDPGTGFSGELFF. The CDR3 nucleotides read TGTGCCAGCAGCCAAGATCCCGGGACAGGGTTCAGCGGGGAGCTGTTTTTT.

V usage is TRBV29-1 and J usage is TRBJ1-2; a weak D match, TRBD1 (5 bases). V was trimmed by 6 bases and J by 8 bases, leaving 16 bases between them. There are 12 residues in the CDR3. CDR1 and CDR2 (germline): SQVTM, ANQGSEA. CDR3 coding DNA: TGCAGCGTCGGCCTTCAGGGTGGCGGCTACACCTTC. Translating it yields CSVGLQGGGYTF.

The V call is TRBV30, the J call TRBJ1-2; TRBD1 might be the D (5 bases). Trimming took off 0 bases at V and 2 bases at J, with 10 bases between the two ends. Germline CDR1 GTSNPN, CDR2 SVGIG (reference sequence). The length of the CDR3 is 14 residues. The CDR3 reads CAWSVPRANYGYTF. The CDR3 DNA follows: TGTGCCTGGAGTGTACCCAGGGCCAACTATGGCTACACCTTC. The full variable domain, with the rest looked up from reference TRBV30 and TRBJ1-2, is SQTIHQWPATLVQPVGSPLSLECTVEGTSNPNLYWYRQAAGRGLQLLFYSVGIGQISSEVPQNLSASRPQDRQFILSSKKLLLSDSGFYLCAWSVPRANYGYTFGSGTRLTVV.

The chain combines TRBV29-1 with TRBJ2-3; 9 nucleotides align to TRBD2. V gave up 4 bases and J gave up 4 bases; unmatched junction bases: 3. The germline CDR1 and CDR2 sequences are SQVTM and ANQGSEA. CDR3 size: 13 residues. The CDR3 nucleotides are TGCAGCGTTGCGGGCGGGGGGGCAGATACGCAGTATTTT. This gives the protein CSVAGGGADTQYF.

This chain joins TRBV6-5 and TRBJ1-2, with a tentative D call TRBD1 (6 bases). The germline gives CDR1 MNHEY, CDR2 SVGAGI. V gave up 6 bases and J gave up 0 bases, with 11 bases separating them. This CDR3 has 14 residues. CDR3 protein: CASRKQGSNYGYTF. The CDR3 DNA reads TGTGCCAGCAGAAAACAGGGCTCTAACTATGGCTACACCTTC.

The chain is built from TRBV28 and TRBJ1-4, with D unresolved. V shed 3 bases and J shed 0 bases, with 8 bases lying between them. The CDR3 runs 15 residues. Per germline, CDR1 MDHEN and CDR2 SYDVKM. The CDR3 region has the DNA TGTGCCAGCAGTTTGGGGAGTTCAACTAATGAAAAACTGTTTTTT. Protein product: CASSLGSSTNEKLFF.

The chain recombines TRBV3-1 (or the pseudogene TRBV3-2) with TRBJ1-1, with 10 bases aligning to TRBD1. CDR3 length equals 14 residues. Germline V gives CDR1 LGHDT, CDR2 YNNKEL (reference sequence). Unmatched junction bases numbered 2, after V lost 4 bases and J lost 3 bases. The CDR3 sequence: CASSLGQGDTEAFF. The CDR3 bases are TGTGCCAGCAGCCTTGGACAGGGGGACACTGAAGCTTTCTTT.

The chain combines TRBV7-2 with TRBJ2-7; 8 bases map to TRBD2. Looked up from germline, CDR1 is SGHTA and CDR2 is FQGNSA. This CDR3 contains 15 residues. With 5 bases clipped from V and 2 bases from J, the junction kept 8 bases outside the gene matches. Here the CDR3 reads CASSLLAGPAYEQYF. In DNA form, the CDR3 reads TGTGCCAGCAGCCTTCTAGCGGGCCCTGCCTACGAGCAGTACTTC.